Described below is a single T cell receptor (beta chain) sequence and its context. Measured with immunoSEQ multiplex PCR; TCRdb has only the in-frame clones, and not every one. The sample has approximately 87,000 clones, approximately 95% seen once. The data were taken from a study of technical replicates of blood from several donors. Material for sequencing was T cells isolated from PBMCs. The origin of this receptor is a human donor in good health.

CDR3: CASSPGTTLGNEQYF. The CDR3 bases are TGTGCCAGCAGCCCTGGGACTACTCTGGGTAACGAGCAGTACTTC. The V and J genes are TRBV7-2 and TRBJ2-7, with 7 bases aligning to TRBD2. J was trimmed by 5 bases and V by 5 bases; bases with no gene match: 12. Germline CDR1 is SGHTA and CDR2 is FQGNSA. The CDR3 has 15 amino acids.